This T cell receptor beta chain was documented in a study of prognosis after radiotherapy for stage I lung cancer. At the level of the study: Among the enrolled patients, fourteen had newly diagnosed primary stage I lung tumors, while 4 or 5 had oligometastatic NSCLC following surgical resection of the primary tumor. Distant metastases were recorded in a few patients after radiotherapy, at a median of about 7 months, and no significant progression was recorded in around 16. The non-small cell lung cancer patients were all regarded as unsuitable for surgery on medical grounds. Overall study findings and caveats: Among patients who developed distant metastases, Shannon entropy after stereotactic body radiation therapy was lower.

This clonotype was seen a single time. Its antigen remains unknown. TCR beta CDR3 amplification from genomic DNA was performed by two-round multiplex PCR. Amplification in first-round PCR relied on primers specific to each TRBV and TRBJ gene. TCRdb redid the calling of the multiplex PCR reads with MiXCR, one entry per CDR3 protein. In the table there are about 12,000 distinct CDR3 sequences, 50% to 65% of which are singletons. Per the germline V gene, CDR1 is MRHNA and CDR2 is SNTAGT. This CDR3 spans 16 amino acids. V lost 5 bases to trimming and J lost 7 bases; unmatched junction nucleotides: 11. This clonotype was obtained from a donor over 45 with non-small cell lung cancer. The sample was PBMCs, taken before or after stereotactic body radiation therapy (not recorded which). The genes are TRBV6-4 and TRBJ2-1, with 10 bases aligning to TRBD2. The CDR3 here is CASSYSLAGDINEQFF. Here the CDR3 DNA reads TGTGCCAGCAGTTATTCCCTAGCGGGAGATATAAATGAGCAGTTCTTC.